The sequence of this TCR beta chain was determined in a study of CD8 T cells in ankylosing spondylitis. This clonotype was counted between two and nine times. Antigen specificity is unknown. From the 5' RACE reads, TCRdb called clonotypes with MiXCR, one entry per CDR3 protein. The repertoire consists of around 890,000 distinct CDR3 sequences, with about 10% occurring once and the leading ten covering approximately 0.5%. With V trimmed by 3 bases and J by 5 bases, 10 bases remained unmatched. CDR1 and CDR2 from the germline V gene are KGHSH and LQKENI. The CDR3 runs to 16 residues. Whole-study findings and limits: Within ankylosing spondylitis blood, a TCR beta motif made up of eight or nine highly homologous variants appeared to be characteristic.

Sequencing used blood, either unsorted or a sorted T cell fraction (not recorded which). The source is a male donor with ankylosing spondylitis. J is TRBJ2-7 and V is TRBV18; 10 nucleotides align to TRBD1. CDR3 sequence (DNA): TGTGCCAGCTCACCCTCAGTGGCCGGGACAGGGGACGAGCAGTACTTC. Amino acid sequence: CASSPSVAGTGDEQYF.